These 28 T cell receptor beta chains share one sample of origin, sequenced in a study of blood T cell repertoires in COVID-19. Here immunoSEQ multiplex PCR was the method, and the copy in TCRdb shows in-frame clones only, minus some. Of some 190,000 clones in the sample, roughly 80% were seen once. The sample consisted of peripheral blood. These TCRs come from a woman at least 80 years old with COVID-19, enrolled during active disease.

The gene calls are TRBV6-5 and TRBJ2-3; D is uncertain. The CDR3 extends over 14 amino acids. The ends were cut back, 8 bases at V and 0 bases at J, with 12 bases in the middle. Germline CDR1 reads MNHEY; CDR2 reads SVGAGI. CDR3 in amino acids: CASRSDTSTDTQYF. In DNA form, the CDR3 reads TGTGCCAGCCGGAGCGATACTAGCACAGATACGCAGTATTTT.

This rearrangement joins TRBV10-3 to TRBJ1-6, with 7 bases lining up with TRBD1. The V segment lost 6 bases and the J segment 8 bases; nucleotides outside the gene matches: 7. The CDR3 is made up of 14 amino acids. Germline CDR1 ENHRY, CDR2 SYGVKD. The CDR3 sequence is CAIRRDSQYSPLHF. The CDR3 nucleotides are TGTGCCATCAGGAGGGACAGCCAGTATTCACCCCTCCACTTT.

This clone was detected once. The rearrangement uses TRBV6-5 and TRBJ1-2; D not resolved. CDR1 MNHEY and CDR2 SVGAGI come from the germline V gene. The V end lost 6 bases, the J end lost 8 bases, and 13 bases lay between the germline ends. The CDR3 has 12 amino acids. In DNA form, the CDR3 reads TGTGCCAGCAGGTCAGGCCCAGTCGGCTACACCTTC. This gives the protein CASRSGPVGYTF.

This clone occurred once. Written as DNA, the CDR3 is TGCGCCAGCAGCCCCCCCGTAGCTAGTTGGTCCGGGGAGCTGTTTTTT. Translation: CASSPPVASWSGELFF. The chain employs TRBV4-1 and TRBJ2-2, with D uncertain. This CDR3 contains 16 residues. The germline CDR1 and CDR2 sequences are MGHRA and YSYEKL. The germline V and J ends were trimmed by 4 bases and 6 bases, with 18 bases remaining between them.

This clone was picked up a small number of times. The chain joins TRBV2 to TRBJ1-1; D remains unclear. CDR1 is SNHLY, CDR2 FYNNEI, per germline. Trimming took off 3 bases at V and 7 bases at J, with 6 bases between the two ends. This CDR3 is built from 11 residues. The CDR3 sequence: CASSDFVEAFF. CDR3 coding DNA: TGTGCCAGCAGTGATTTCGTTGAAGCTTTCTTT.

The chain recombines TRBV27 with TRBJ2-1; 12 bases are shared with TRBD2. Germline assignment: CDR1 MNHEY and CDR2 SMNVEV (reference sequence). The CDR3 spans 19 residues. With 3 bases clipped from V and 5 bases from J, the junction kept 14 bases outside the gene matches. In DNA form, the CDR3 reads TGTGCCAGCAGTTTCGGCTCTAGCGGGAGGGCCTTTCCCCACAATGAGCAGTTCTTC. Residues: CASSFGSSGRAFPHNEQFF.

The chain carries TRBV5-1 and TRBJ1-1; 11 bases map to TRBD1. Germline V CDR1 and CDR2: SGHRS, YFSETQ. The CDR3 runs to 16 residues. Unmatched junction bases numbered 5, after V lost 4 bases and J lost 0 bases. CDR3 protein: CASSPDRGLVNTEAFF. CDR3 nucleotide sequence: TGCGCCAGCAGCCCGGACAGGGGGCTTGTGAACACTGAAGCTTTCTTT.

The chain couples TRBV9 to TRBJ2-1; tentative D call: TRBD1 (6 bases). Trimming cost V 2 bases and J 3 bases, with 9 bases left between them. The length of the CDR3 is 14 residues. Per germline, CDR1 SGDLS and CDR2 YYNGEE. This chain's CDR3 is CASSVQGFYNEQFF. As DNA, the CDR3 is TGTGCCAGCAGCGTTCAGGGGTTCTACAATGAGCAGTTCTTC.

This clone was seen once. J is TRBJ2-4 and V is TRBV28; the D gene is possibly TRBD1 (6 bases). Germline-derived CDR1 and CDR2 are MDHEN and SYDVKM. With 1 base removed from V and 6 bases from J, the gap between germline ends came to 13 bases. The CDR3 totals 15 residues. CDR3 residues: CASSLSGQGGNIQYF. Written as DNA, the CDR3 is TGTGCCAGCAGTTTATCGGGCCAAGGGGGAAACATTCAGTACTTC.

V usage is TRBV29-1 and J usage is TRBJ2-7, with 8 bases identical to TRBD1. The CDR3 consists of 13 residues. V was clipped by 2 bases and J by 5 bases; unmatched bases: 5. In germline, CDR1 is SQVTM, CDR2 ANQGSEA. The CDR3 DNA is TGCAGCGTTGAACACGGACAGGGTCACGAGCAGTACTTC. It codes for CSVEHGQGHEQYF.

The chain joins TRBV29-1 to TRBJ2-5; D may be TRBD2 (5 bases). The CDR3 has 13 residues. Germline CDR1 reads SQVTM; CDR2 reads ANQGSEA. V shed 3 bases and J shed 5 bases, with 13 bases lying between them. CDR3 coding DNA: TGCAGCGTTGAGCTCGGGAAGAGGGAGACCCAGTACTTC. Translated: CSVELGKRETQYF.

This chain joins TRBV5-4 and TRBJ2-3; D is possibly TRBD1 (6 bases). The CDR3 is made up of 14 amino acids. Between the trimmed V and J ends, which lost 4 bases and 1 base, there was a span of 10 bases. The germline V gene has CDR1 SGHNT and CDR2 YYREEE (reference sequence). CDR3 loop: CASSTDRGTDTQYF. The CDR3 bases are TGTGCCAGCAGCACGGACAGAGGCACAGATACGCAGTATTTT.

This chain links TRBV5-1 with TRBJ2-1; 10 bases map to TRBD2. The V gene end was trimmed by 0 bases and the J gene end by 10 bases; junction bases not matched to a gene: 4. Germline V CDR1 and CDR2: SGHRS, YFSETQ. The CDR3 loop spans 14 amino acids. CDR3 sequence: CASSLAPLAGEQFF. In DNA, the CDR3 is TGCGCCAGCAGCTTGGCCCCACTAGCGGGGGAGCAGTTCTTC.

V and J are TRBV28 and TRBJ1-5, with 7 bases aligning to TRBD1. Germline V gives CDR1 MDHEN, CDR2 SYDVKM. This CDR3 comprises 15 residues. The junction had 10 bases not matched to a gene; V was cut back by 7 bases and J by 4 bases. CDR3 residues: CASNTGVSYNQPQHF. The CDR3, as DNA: TGTGCCAGCAATACAGGGGTGTCATATAATCAGCCCCAGCATTTT.

The chain is built from TRBV5-4 and TRBJ2-2; TRBD1 matches at 9 bases. The length of the CDR3 is 17 residues. V was pared by 4 bases and J by 6 bases, with 13 bases of the junction left unmatched. Looked up from germline, CDR1 is SGHNT and CDR2 is YYREEE (reference sequence). The CDR3: CASSEATTGGAPGELFF. The CDR3 nucleotides are TGTGCCAGCAGCGAAGCAACTACAGGGGGCGCACCCGGGGAGCTGTTTTTT. The full variable domain, in which reference TRBV5-4 and TRBJ2-2 provide the parts outside the CDR3, is ETGVTQSPTHLIKTRGQQVTLRCSSQSGHNTVSWYQQALGQGPQFIFQYYREEENGRGNFPPRFSGLQFPNYSSELNVNALELDDSALYLCASSEATTGGAPGELFFGEGSRLTVL.

This clone occurred a few times. This chain connects TRBV12-3 or TRBV12-4 to TRBJ2-7, with 11 bases that match TRBD2. The CDR3 has 13 residues. V trimming: 6 bases; J trimming: 2 bases; junction bases outside the gene matches: 0. The DNA for the CDR3 is TGTGCCAGCAGGGGACTAGCGGCCTACGAGCAGTACTTC. Translation: CASRGLAAYEQYF.

About this clone itself: A junction boundary mismatches the germline segment, possibly from a read error. The chain has TRBV7-7 and TRBJ2-1; D possibly corresponds to TRBD2 (6 bases). Germline loops: CDR1 SSHAT, CDR2 FNYEAQ (reference sequence). This CDR3 has 15 residues. The CDR3 here is CASSVGSSSYNEQFF. In nucleotides, the CDR3 is TGTGCTAGCAGCGTCGGGAGTAGTAGCTACAATGAGCAGTTCTTC.

With respect to this clone: The CDR3 end shows no conserved phenylalanine or tryptophan, and so a read error is likely. The limits of the CDR3 on the DNA are not certain, so only TCRdb's listed CDR3 is given. The chain combines TRBV6-5 with TRBJ1-2. The length of the CDR3 is 11 amino acids, counting both ends. Germline V gene data show CDR1 as MNHEY and CDR2 as SVGAGI. CDR3 protein: CASRRTYGGRP.

This sequence joins TRBV3-1 (or the pseudogene TRBV3-2) and TRBJ2-7, with D perhaps TRBD2 (5 bases). CDR1 LGHDT and CDR2 YNNKEL come from the germline V gene (reference sequence). This CDR3 spans 13 amino acids. V shed 3 bases and J shed 6 bases, with 12 bases lying between them. The CDR3 DNA follows: TGTGCCAGCAGCCAGGCACTAGTTAGCGAGCAGTACTTC. It codes for CASSQALVSEQYF.

The V gene is TRBV28, the J gene TRBJ2-1, with D tentatively TRBD1 (5 bases). The V and J ends lost 7 bases and 7 bases respectively, with 17 bases between them. Germline V gives CDR1 MDHEN, CDR2 SYDVKM. The CDR3 consists of 14 residues. CDR3 sequence reads: CASTRSTGENEQFF. The CDR3 nucleotides read TGTGCCAGCACTCGATCCACAGGTGAGAATGAGCAGTTCTTC. The full variable domain, with the rest looked up from reference TRBV28 and TRBJ2-1, is DVKVTQSSRYLVKRTGEKVFLECVQDMDHENMFWYRQDPGLGLRLIYFSYDVKMKEKGDIPEGYSVSREKKERFSLILESASTNQTSMYLCASTRSTGENEQFFGPGTRLTVL.

This rearrangement joins TRBV23-1 to TRBJ1-1; D is undetermined. TRBV23-1 is an ORF; its function is uncertain. Between the trimmed V and J ends, which lost 0 bases and 3 bases, there was a span of 8 bases. This CDR3 region has 14 residues. The CDR3 bases are TGCGCCAGCAGTCAATCGACTGTTTACACTGAAGCTTTCTTT. Its translation: CASSQSTVYTEAFF.

The chain uses TRBV5-6 and TRBJ1-6, with 12 bases aligning to TRBD1. Per germline, CDR1 SGHDT and CDR2 YYEEEE. This CDR3 region has 15 residues. V lost 2 bases to trimming and J lost 9 bases; unmatched junction nucleotides: 3. The CDR3 region has the DNA TGTGCCAGCAGCTTAAGGGACAGGGGGCCTTCACCCCTCCACTTT. This encodes CASSLRDRGPSPLHF.

The chain couples TRBV5-4 to TRBJ1-2, with a weak D call TRBD1 (6 bases). V was cut by 4 bases and J by 2 bases, with 15 bases left in between. This CDR3 has 15 amino acids. The V gene's germline CDR1 is SGHNT and CDR2 YYREEE (reference sequence). The CDR3 is CASSPEGQINYGYTF. The CDR3 nucleotides read TGTGCCAGCAGCCCCGAGGGACAAATCAACTATGGCTACACCTTC.

This chain links TRBV9 with TRBJ2-7, with a possible D match to TRBD1 (5 bases). Between the trimmed V and J ends, which lost 0 bases and 7 bases, there was a span of 14 bases. Germline V gives CDR1 SGDLS, CDR2 YYNGEE. CDR3 length: 14 amino acids. CDR3 amino acids: CASSVAGAVGEQYF. CDR3 DNA sequence: TGTGCCAGCAGCGTAGCTGGGGCAGTGGGGGAGCAGTACTTC. The full variable domain, its missing parts supplied by reference TRBV9 and TRBJ2-7, is DSGVTQTPKHLITATGQRVTLRCSPRSGDLSVYWYQQSLDQGLQFLIQYYNGEERAKGNILERFSAQQFPDLHSELNLSSLELGDSALYFCASSVAGAVGEQYFGPGTRLTVT.

The chain uses TRBV4-1 and TRBJ1-3, with D unclear. This CDR3 region has 16 residues. Germline CDR1 is MGHRA and CDR2 is YSYEKL. Trimming took 0 bases from V and 6 from J, leaving 15 bases between them. The CDR3 loop reads CASSQELLPGINTIYF. Here the CDR3 DNA reads TGCGCCAGCAGCCAAGAGTTACTTCCAGGAATAAACACCATATATTTT.

This CDR3 is CASSFRETQYF. CDR3 DNA sequence: TGTGCCAGCAGCTTCCGAGAGACCCAGTACTTC. The gene calls are TRBV7-9 and TRBJ2-5, with D unresolved. Trimming took off 3 bases at V and 4 bases at J, with 3 bases between the two ends. The CDR3 is made up of 11 amino acids. Germline loops: CDR1 SEHNR, CDR2 FQNEAQ (reference sequence).

The V gene is TRBV2, the J gene TRBJ1-5; possible D gene TRBD1, 6 bases. Germline V gives CDR1 SNHLY, CDR2 FYNNEI. This CDR3 spans 13 amino acids. Trimming left V 8 bases short and J 5 bases short, with 13 bases between. The chain's CDR3 is CASERGGDQPQHF. CDR3 coding DNA: TGTGCCAGCGAGCGCGGGGGCGATCAGCCCCAGCATTTT.

V and J are TRBV6-6 and TRBJ1-5; D remains unclear. This CDR3 is built from 16 residues. V was clipped by 2 bases and J by 1 base, with 12 bases between them. Per germline, CDR1 MNHNY and CDR2 SVGAGI (reference sequence). The CDR3 loop reads CASSYTAGGSNQPQHF. In DNA form, the CDR3 reads TGTGCCAGCAGTTACACGGCAGGAGGGAGCAATCAGCCCCAGCATTTT.